This T cell receptor beta chain was obtained from a study of blood T cell repertoires in COVID-19. Donors of Cohort 3 who recovered were those that had two negative PCRs, clearance, or symptom resolution. Clones were sequenced by immunoSEQ multiplex PCR, and TCRdb holds only the in-frame ones, with some missing. The table shows fewer than 350,000 clones, with roughly 85% occurring only once. The germline V gene encodes CDR1 SGHRS and CDR2 YFSETQ. V lost 0 bases and J 6 bases, leaving 13 bases between the germline ends. The CDR3 extends over 16 amino acids. The receptor comes from a woman aged 40 to 50 who had recovered from COVID-19. Input material: PBMCs or T cells enriched from blood (not recorded which). V and J are TRBV5-1 and TRBJ1-6; D not certain. CDR3 loop: CASSLDLRQSNSPLHF. CDR3 nucleotides: TGCGCCAGCAGCTTGGACCTGCGTCAAAGTAATTCACCCCTCCACTTT.